These 22 T cell receptor beta chains originate from one sample sequenced in a study of T cells in Graves' hyperthyroidism and ophthalmopathy. It was RNA transcripts that yielded the amplified TCR beta CDR3 regions. Primed by the HTBI set, a first-round RT-PCR was run on the TCR CDR3. Each CDR3 protein is one row after TCRdb ran MiXCR on the multiplex PCR reads. The sample yields about 260,000 distinct CDR3 sequences, about 20% seen once. The sequencing input was blood. The receptors were sampled from a man aged 25-45 years with Graves' ophthalmopathy.

This chain links TRBV15 with TRBJ2-7, with D perhaps TRBD1 or TRBD2 (5 bases each). The CDR3 contains 13 residues. From germline, CDR1 is LNHNV and CDR2 YYDKDF (reference sequence). V was cut by 0 bases and J by 6 bases, with 9 bases left in between. The DNA for the CDR3 is TGTGCCACCAGCAGAGATCGGGGCCTCGAGCAGTACTTC. Translating gives CATSRDRGLEQYF.

This clonotype was seen repeatedly, ten times or more. This chain links TRBV9 with TRBJ2-3; the D gene is possibly TRBD1 (7 bases). V gave up 5 bases and J gave up 9 bases, with 16 bases separating them. There are 13 residues in the CDR3. The V gene's germline CDR1 is SGDLS and CDR2 YYNGEE. CDR3 coding DNA: TGTGCCAGCAGTGCGGGGACAGCAGGGACGCAGTATTTT. This translates into CASSAGTAGTQYF.

This clonotype occurred a few times. The chain has TRBV20-1 and TRBJ2-3, with D maybe TRBD2 (6 bases). The CDR3 extends over 12 amino acids. Germline V lookup: CDR1 DFQATT, CDR2 SNEGSKA (reference sequence). The DNA of the CDR3 is TGCAGGGGGGATCAGGGAGGAGATACGCAGTATTTT. Protein sequence: CRGDQGGDTQYF.

The gene calls are TRBV28 and TRBJ1-1; the match to TRBD1 covers 11 bases. V was pared by 5 bases and J by 1 base, with 21 bases of the junction left unmatched. The germline CDR1 and CDR2 sequences are MDHEN and SYDVKM. The CDR3 runs 21 residues. DNA of the CDR3: TGTGCCAGCAGTCCACCAAGTAGGGGGACAGGGGGTAAGTATAGGAACACTGAAGCTTTCTTT. Translation gives CASSPPSRGTGGKYRNTEAFF.

The chain links TRBV20-1 to TRBJ2-1; 7 positions agree with TRBD2. In germline, CDR1 is DFQATT, CDR2 SNEGSKA (reference sequence). Trimming removed 3 bases from V and 7 bases from J; junction bases left unmatched: 15. The CDR3 sequence is 16 residues long. This CDR3 is CSARTWGGRVINEQFF. In nucleotides, the CDR3 is TGCAGTGCTAGGACCTGGGGCGGGAGAGTTATAAATGAGCAGTTCTTC.

Ten or more counts support this clonotype. The rearrangement joins TRBV2 to TRBJ2-1; a possible D gene is TRBD2 (7 bases). Germline lookup yields CDR1 SNHLY and CDR2 FYNNEI. CDR3 size: 13 residues. V lost 8 bases to trimming and J lost 6 bases, with 14 bases between them. This CDR3 is CASPEGGGNEQFF. The CDR3 DNA reads TGTGCCAGCCCCGAGGGAGGGGGCAATGAGCAGTTCTTC.

This clonotype was counted only a few times. The chain couples TRBV20-1 to TRBJ2-1; 12 bases map to TRBD2. The CDR3 totals 17 residues. The V and J ends lost 5 bases and 3 bases, in that order; junction bases with no gene match: 11. In germline, CDR1 is DFQATT, CDR2 SNEGSKA (reference sequence). In DNA, the CDR3 is TGCAGTGCTCCACGACTAGCGGGAGTTCCCCTCTACAATGAGCAGTTCTTC. The encoded protein is CSAPRLAGVPLYNEQFF.

The chain uses TRBV9 and TRBJ2-1; TRBD2 agrees at 7 bases. V gave up 10 bases and J gave up 9 bases; unmatched junction bases: 16. The CDR3 sequence is 14 residues long. The germline gives CDR1 SGDLS, CDR2 YYNGEE. In DNA, the CDR3 is TGTGCCGGCGGCCTACGGGAGGAAACCGCTGAGCAGTTCTTC. It specifies CAGGLREETAEQFF.

In this sample, this clonotype turned up a few times. The rearrangement uses TRBV5-1 and TRBJ2-1; TRBD1 or TRBD2 may be the D gene (6 bases each). The CDR3 is made up of 16 amino acids. Germline values: CDR1 SGHRS, CDR2 YFSETQ. Trimming removed 0 bases from V and 1 base from J, with 11 bases in between. The CDR3 sequence: CASSLEGGWSYNEQFF. CDR3 DNA: TGCGCCAGCAGCTTGGAAGGGGGGTGGTCCTACAATGAGCAGTTCTTC.

This chain links TRBV6-2 or TRBV6-3 with TRBJ2-3; the match to TRBD2 covers 14 bases. CDR3 length: 16 amino acids. Per the germline V gene, CDR1 is MNHEY and CDR2 is SVGEGT. The V gene end was trimmed by 2 bases and the J gene end by 6 bases; junction bases not matched to a gene: 4. CDR3 loop: CASSYRGLAGADTQYF. CDR3 DNA: TGTGCCAGCAGTTACCGGGGACTAGCGGGAGCCGATACGCAGTATTTT.

There are many counts of this clonotype. The chain combines TRBV20-1 with TRBJ1-5; D is unclear. CDR1 and CDR2 (germline): DFQATT, SNEGSKA (reference sequence). This CDR3 has 14 amino acids. V was shortened by 4 bases and J by 0 bases, with 10 bases between the two germline ends. CDR3 DNA: TGCAGTGCTACCTCCCGGGGTAGCAATCAGCCCCAGCATTTT. Its translation: CSATSRGSNQPQHF.

The CDR3 coding sequence is TGTGCCCCCCGGATCACTAGCTTTGCAAAAGAGACCCAGTACTTC. It specifies CAPRITSFAKETQYF. The chain combines TRBV27 with TRBJ2-5; possibly TRBD2 for D (6 bases). The CDR3 extends over 15 amino acids. Looked up from germline, CDR1 is MNHEY and CDR2 is SMNVEV (reference sequence). The V and J ends lost 11 bases and 3 bases respectively, with 22 bases between them.

The J gene is TRBJ2-1, the V gene TRBV27, with a possible D match to TRBD2 (6 bases). Germline V gives CDR1 MNHEY, CDR2 SMNVEV (reference sequence). Trimming took 2 bases from V and 7 from J, leaving 12 bases between them. The CDR3 has 14 amino acids. The CDR3: CASSLRRAQNEQFF. CDR3 DNA sequence: TGTGCCAGCAGTTTAAGGAGGGCCCAAAATGAGCAGTTCTTC.

Concerning this clonotype: Just one base apart from a much larger clone, this may be a read error. This rearrangement joins TRBV30 to TRBJ2-7, with D tentatively TRBD1 (5 bases). The ends were cut back, 0 bases at V and 7 bases at J, with 10 bases in the middle. The CDR3 extends over 12 amino acids. Per germline, CDR1 GTSNPN and CDR2 SVGIG (reference sequence). CDR3 nucleotide sequence: TGTGCCTGGAGTGTACAGGTGGATGAGCAGTACTTC. Amino acids: CAWSVQVDEQYF.

This clonotype occurred many times. This chain uses TRBV5-1 with TRBJ2-1, with TRBD2 as a possible D gene (6 bases). V shed 0 bases and J shed 9 bases, with 13 bases lying between them. Germline V gives CDR1 SGHRS, CDR2 YFSETQ. The CDR3 contains 14 residues. In DNA form, the CDR3 reads TGCGCCAGCAGCTTGGTAGCGGAAGAGATTGAGCAGTTCTTC. Its protein product is CASSLVAEEIEQFF.

This sequence joins TRBV19 and TRBJ2-5; TRBD2 matches at 7 bases. This CDR3 has 13 amino acids. Germline V lookup: CDR1 LNHDA, CDR2 SQIVND (reference sequence). V was pared by 6 bases and J by 6 bases, with 7 bases of the junction left unmatched. In DNA, the CDR3 is TGTGCCAGTAGCACAACTAGCGCTCAGACCCAGTACTTC. Translation: CASSTTSAQTQYF.

This clonotype was seen ten or more times. V usage is TRBV5-1 and J usage is TRBJ2-3, with D tentatively TRBD1 (5 bases). In germline, CDR1 is SGHRS, CDR2 YFSETQ. V shed 2 bases and J shed 6 bases, with 19 bases lying between them. The CDR3 length is 16 residues. CDR3 amino acids: CASSLQATFMIDTQYF. CDR3 coding DNA: TGCGCCAGCAGCTTACAGGCGACGTTCATGATCGATACGCAGTATTTT.

This clonotype was picked up a small number of times. This sequence joins TRBV2 and TRBJ2-3; no clear D. The CDR3 totals 13 residues. Germline V gene data show CDR1 as SNHLY and CDR2 as FYNNEI. Trimming took 10 bases from V and 7 from J, leaving 18 bases between them. This chain's CDR3 is CATLPAPGNTQYF. CDR3 DNA: TGTGCCACCCTCCCCGCTCCTGGGAATACGCAGTATTTT.

This clonotype was observed a few times. The chain carries TRBV12-3 or TRBV12-4 and TRBJ2-7, with a tentative D call TRBD2 (5 bases). CDR3 size: 13 residues. V lost 8 bases and J lost 0, with 11 bases in between. In nucleotides, the CDR3 is TGTGCCAGCCGGGGAGCTAACTCCTACGAGCAGTACTTC. Protein: CASRGANSYEQYF.

This rearrangement joins TRBV5-4 to TRBJ2-5; D perhaps matches TRBD2 (6 bases). The V gene's germline CDR1 is SGHNT and CDR2 YYREEE (reference sequence). The CDR3 loop spans 14 amino acids. V was cut by 3 bases and J by 4 bases, with 13 bases left in between. The CDR3 loop is CASSSGSGPETQYF. As DNA, the CDR3 is TGTGCCAGCAGCTCCGGTAGCGGACCAGAGACCCAGTACTTC.

This clonotype was detected ten times or more. The chain uses TRBV30 and TRBJ2-1; 8 bases are a match to TRBD1. The germline gives CDR1 GTSNPN, CDR2 SVGIG (reference sequence). V lost 2 bases to trimming and J lost 7 bases; unmatched junction nucleotides: 4. CDR3 size: 13 residues. CDR3 sequence reads: CAWSPGGVNEQFF. The CDR3, as DNA: TGTGCCTGGAGTCCAGGGGGCGTGAATGAGCAGTTCTTC.

This clonotype was recorded at least ten times. This chain joins TRBV18 and TRBJ1-5, with TRBD1 as a possible D gene (5 bases). Germline assignment: CDR1 KGHSH and CDR2 LQKENI. This CDR3 has 13 residues. V gave up 5 bases and J gave up 3 bases, with 8 bases separating them. CDR3 loop: CASSETVNQPQHF. For the CDR3, the DNA is TGTGCCAGCTCAGAGACAGTCAATCAGCCCCAGCATTTT.